This TCR beta chain originates from a study of cytomegalovirus exposure and HLA in healthy donors. Notes on the study in general: Sequence variants that were highly shared formed a cluster that was likely a sequencing artifact. TCR beta sequences numbering 15,000 to 20,000 were associated with HLA alleles at 0.05 false discovery rate in a later analysis. Further analysis, carried out later, found HLA-associated TCR beta chains more clonally expanded than equally common other chains.

Trimming removed 6 bases at V and 6 bases at J, with 17 bases between. Germline loops: CDR1 MGHRA, CDR2 YSYEKL. There are 14 residues in the CDR3. The PCR was carried out with 60 Vbeta primers and 13 Jbeta primers. The table came from immunoSEQ multiplex PCR; TCRdb's copy has only in-frame clones and leaves some out. The data hold around 130,000 clones, with around 75% observed a single time. Notes on this clone: The antigen is not known.

V gene TRBV4-1 combines with J gene TRBJ1-2; tentative D call: TRBD1 (6 bases). Source material: PBMCs. This TCR was recovered from a female donor in good health and CMV-seronegative. CDR3 coding DNA: TGCGCCAGCAGAAGCAGGGGCGAACGCGATGGCTACACCTTC. Translation gives CASRSRGERDGYTF.